The 23 T cell receptor beta chains given below trace back to one sample, sequenced in a study of spatial heterogeneity in lung cancer. Stated time point: sample taken at primary tumor resection. Unsorted whole RNA from tumor, nontumor lung or frozen PBMC underwent sequencing. TCRdb processed the 5' RACE reads anew with MiXCR; each CDR3 protein has one entry. This sample carries around 60,000 distinct CDR3 sequences, roughly 7.9% of them seen once, and the ten largest clones take about 15%. The sequences come from PBMCs, collected at surgery. The receptors originated from a female donor with early-stage non-small cell lung cancer.

This clonotype was recorded many times. This chain joins TRBV28 and TRBJ1-2, with TRBD1 matching 9 bases. V gave up 8 bases and J gave up 0 bases; unmatched junction bases: 13. Germline V gene data show CDR1 as MDHEN and CDR2 as SYDVKM. This CDR3 spans 17 amino acids. In DNA form, the CDR3 reads TGTGCCAGCGGTCCCGGGACAGGGAATCCATCTAACTATGGCTACACCTTC. Its protein product is CASGPGTGNPSNYGYTF.

This clonotype was detected ten times or more. The J gene is TRBJ2-2, the V gene TRBV6-1; tentative D call: TRBD1 (5 bases). Germline CDR1 MNHNS, CDR2 SASEGT. The CDR3 is 15 amino acids. V was trimmed by 2 bases and J by 3 bases, leaving 10 bases between them. The CDR3 reads CASSERQGYTGELFF. As DNA, the CDR3 is TGTGCCAGCAGTGAACGGCAGGGTTACACCGGGGAGCTGTTTTTT.

This clonotype showed up just a few times. This rearrangement joins TRBV5-1 to TRBJ2-1, with 9 bases aligning to TRBD2. The CDR3 loop spans 15 amino acids. V shed 0 bases, J shed 9 bases, and the junction held 7 bases outside the gene matches. Germline CDR1 and CDR2: SGHRS and YFSETQ. The CDR3 here is CASSLESGRRGEQFF. The CDR3 DNA reads as TGCGCCAGCAGCTTGGAAAGCGGGAGGCGGGGTGAGCAGTTCTTC.

The J gene is TRBJ1-1, the V gene TRBV5-1; TRBD1 is a possible D gene (5 bases). CDR3 size: 15 residues. Germline CDR1 is SGHRS and CDR2 is YFSETQ. Trimming cost V 0 bases and J 4 bases, with 13 bases left between them. DNA of the CDR3: TGCGCCAGCAGCTTGGCCGGGACCCTTCCCACTGAAGCTTTCTTT. This encodes CASSLAGTLPTEAFF.

CDR3 nucleotides: TGTGCCAGCATTCCCACAGGGGGAGAAACTGAAGCTTTCTTT. This codes for CASIPTGGETEAFF. The chain carries TRBV6-5 and TRBJ1-1, with TRBD1 matching 8 bases. The V and J ends lost 7 bases and 5 bases, in that order; junction bases with no gene match: 9. Germline V gene data show CDR1 as MNHEY and CDR2 as SVGAGI. The CDR3 covers 14 residues.

In this sample, this clonotype turned up many times. This rearrangement joins TRBV3-1 to TRBJ1-2, with TRBD1 matching 7 bases. The length of the CDR3 is 13 residues. CDR1 is LGHDT, CDR2 YNNKEL, per germline (reference sequence). J gave up 3 bases and V 4 bases, and 2 bases lay outside the gene matches. In DNA, the CDR3 is TGTGCCAGCAGCCCAACAGGGGACTATGGCTACACCTTC. Its protein is CASSPTGDYGYTF.

This rearrangement joins TRBV10-3 to TRBJ1-2; possible D gene TRBD1, 6 bases. CDR1 and CDR2 (germline): ENHRY, SYGVKD. Trimming took 4 bases from V and 3 from J, leaving 12 bases between them. This CDR3 spans 14 amino acids. The CDR3 sequence is CAISGRGPDYGYTF. The CDR3 DNA reads TGTGCCATCAGTGGTCGGGGGCCGGACTATGGCTACACCTTC.

This clonotype has only a few counts. The V and J genes are TRBV6-5 and TRBJ2-3, with 11 positions matching TRBD2. Germline V gene data show CDR1 as MNHEY and CDR2 as SVGAGI. V shed 4 bases and J 1 base; nucleotides not matched to a gene: 1. This CDR3 comprises 15 residues. The CDR3, as DNA: TGTGCCAGCAGTTCGGGACTAGCGGGCACAGATACGCAGTATTTT. It encodes CASSSGLAGTDTQYF.

This clonotype was counted ten times or more. The genes are TRBV15 and TRBJ2-3; 7 nucleotides align to TRBD1. There are 16 residues in the CDR3. Trimming cost V 3 bases and J 2 bases; bases outside gene matches: 8. Germline CDR1 LNHNV, CDR2 YYDKDF (reference sequence). The CDR3 here is CATSSTGTAYTDTQYF. The CDR3 coding sequence is TGTGCCACCAGCAGCACCGGGACAGCCTACACAGATACGCAGTATTTT. Full variable domain (outside the CDR3, taken from reference TRBV15 and TRBJ2-3): DAMVIQNPRYQVTQFGKPVTLSCSQTLNHNVMYWYQQKSSQAPKLLFHYYDKDFNNEADTPDNFQSRRPNTSFCFLDIRSPGLGDTAMYLCATSSTGTAYTDTQYFGPGTRLTVL.

This rearrangement joins TRBV5-6 to TRBJ2-3; D is perhaps TRBD2 (5 bases). Germline-derived CDR1 and CDR2 are SGHDT and YYEEEE. V was shortened by 3 bases and J by 1 base, with 9 bases between the two germline ends. The CDR3 is 14 residues long. The CDR3 DNA reads as TGTGCCAGCAGCTCGAGGGCCGGCACAGATACGCAGTATTTT. Protein product: CASSSRAGTDTQYF.

Ten or more counts support this clonotype. The V call is TRBV28, the J call TRBJ2-5; D is perhaps TRBD1 or TRBD2 (5 bases each). Germline V CDR1 and CDR2: MDHEN, SYDVKM. The CDR3 runs 15 residues. The V and J ends lost 6 bases and 4 bases respectively, with 18 bases between them. The CDR3 DNA is TGTGCCAGCAGCTCCCCCCCCGCAGGGAGAGAGACCCAGTACTTC. Its protein product is CASSSPPAGRETQYF.

This clonotype has only a few counts. The chain links TRBV5-1 to TRBJ1-1, with 8 bases aligning to TRBD1. The CDR3 is made up of 17 amino acids. Germline loops: CDR1 SGHRS, CDR2 YFSETQ. The V segment lost 0 bases and the J segment 2 bases; nucleotides outside the gene matches: 9. The CDR3 sequence: CASSLEGRGRGNTEAFF. CDR3 bases: TGCGCCAGCAGCTTGGAGGGCAGGGGGCGCGGAAACACTGAAGCTTTCTTT.

The CDR3 reads CASSLGTNSGNTIYF. The CDR3 coding sequence is TGTGCCAGCAGCTTGGGGACAAACTCTGGAAACACCATATATTTT. V usage is TRBV5-4 and J usage is TRBJ1-3, with D maybe TRBD1 (5 bases). From germline, CDR1 is SGHNT and CDR2 YYREEE (reference sequence). V was shortened by 0 bases and J by 0 bases, with 7 bases between the two germline ends. There are 15 residues in the CDR3.

This clonotype was detected many times. The rearrangement uses TRBV11-2 and TRBJ2-2; no clear D gene. There are 13 residues in the CDR3. Germline lookup yields CDR1 SGHAT and CDR2 FQNNGV. The V gene lost 0 bases and the J gene lost 3 bases, with 2 bases spanning the gap. The CDR3 loop is CASSLDYTGELFF. The DNA for the CDR3 is TGTGCCAGCAGCTTAGACTACACCGGGGAGCTGTTTTTT.

This clonotype was detected ten times or more. The chain recombines TRBV27 with TRBJ2-7; 8 nucleotides agree with TRBD2. V was clipped by 5 bases and J by 10 bases; unmatched bases: 10. CDR3 length: 13 residues. Per germline, CDR1 MNHEY and CDR2 SMNVEV (reference sequence). In DNA, the CDR3 is TGTGCCAGCAGTCACGGACTAGCCCAGGGCCAGTACTTC. As protein: CASSHGLAQGQYF.

This clonotype was picked up a small number of times. The chain links TRBV7-3 to TRBJ2-3; the D is unclear. Trimming pared 2 bases from V and 4 bases from J, leaving 7 bases between. The germline gives CDR1 SGHTA, CDR2 FQGTGA. CDR3 length equals 13 residues. The CDR3 protein is CASSLAVADTQYF. The CDR3 DNA reads as TGTGCCAGCAGCTTAGCAGTGGCAGATACGCAGTATTTT. Together with reference TRBV7-3 and TRBJ2-3, the CDR3 gives the full variable domain: GAGVSQTPSNKVTEKGKYVELRCDPISGHTALYWYRQSLGQGPEFLIYFQGTGAADDSGLPNDRFFAVRPEGSVSTLKIQRTERGDSAVYLCASSLAVADTQYFGPGTRLTVL.

In its sample, this clonotype was seen many times. This chain connects TRBV11-2 to TRBJ2-1; D perhaps matches TRBD2 (5 bases). CDR1 is SGHAT, CDR2 FQNNGV, per germline. V gave up 1 base and J gave up 6 bases, with 13 bases separating them. This CDR3 is 15 amino acids long. The chain's CDR3 is CASSLVGLATNEQFF. The CDR3 nucleotides are TGTGCCAGCAGCTTAGTAGGCCTAGCCACCAATGAGCAGTTCTTC.

This clonotype was counted a few times. The CDR3 nucleotides are TGTGCCAGCAGCTTAACAGGGATCAGTGGAGATACGCAGTATTTT. It yields the protein CASSLTGISGDTQYF. The J gene is TRBJ2-3, the V gene TRBV11-1, with a tentative D call TRBD1 (6 bases). Trimming left V 2 bases short and J 5 bases short, with 14 bases between. This CDR3 has 15 residues. Germline V gene sequence: CDR1 SGHAT, CDR2 FQDESV (reference sequence).

At least ten counts were recorded for this clonotype. The genes are TRBV6-5 and TRBJ2-5; 7 nucleotides line up with TRBD1. Trimming cost V 6 bases and J 6 bases; bases outside gene matches: 10. CDR3 length: 14 amino acids. CDR1 and CDR2 (germline): MNHEY, SVGAGI. CDR3 region: CASRARQGVKTQYF. The CDR3 bases are TGTGCCAGCAGAGCCCGACAGGGAGTAAAGACCCAGTACTTC.

This clonotype was counted a few times. This chain connects TRBV3-1 to TRBJ1-5; D possibly corresponds to TRBD1 (6 bases). Trimming left V 4 bases short and J 5 bases short, with 9 bases between. The CDR3 is 13 amino acids. Germline assignment: CDR1 LGHDT and CDR2 YNNKEL (reference sequence). The CDR3 spells CASSRGGHQPQHF. The CDR3 DNA is TGTGCCAGCAGCCGAGGGGGTCATCAGCCCCAGCATTTT.

This clonotype was detected a few times. The CDR3 sequence is CASGPSGRIEQFF. DNA of the CDR3: TGTGCCAGCGGACCTAGCGGGAGAATCGAGCAGTTCTTC. The chain is built from TRBV28 and TRBJ2-1; 10 nucleotides line up with TRBD2. Germline loops: CDR1 MDHEN, CDR2 SYDVKM. The V gene end was trimmed by 8 bases and the J gene end by 10 bases; junction bases not matched to a gene: 8. This CDR3 is 13 amino acids long.

This clonotype was seen at least ten times. V is TRBV20-1 and J is TRBJ2-1; D gene uncertain. In germline, CDR1 is DFQATT, CDR2 SNEGSKA (reference sequence). This CDR3 is 13 amino acids long. V was cut by 5 bases and J by 7 bases, with 15 bases left in between. The DNA for the CDR3 is TGCAGTGCTTATGCTATAGACCCAAATGAGCAGTTCTTC. Residues: CSAYAIDPNEQFF.

This clonotype was picked up a small number of times. This rearrangement joins TRBV3-1 to TRBJ2-5; D may be TRBD1 or TRBD2 (5 bases each). The germline gives CDR1 LGHDT, CDR2 YNNKEL (reference sequence). V lost 0 bases and J lost 2, with 10 bases in between. CDR3 size: 15 residues. The CDR3 here is CASSQDLGTQETQYF. The CDR3 DNA reads as TGTGCCAGCAGCCAAGATCTGGGGACGCAAGAGACCCAGTACTTC.